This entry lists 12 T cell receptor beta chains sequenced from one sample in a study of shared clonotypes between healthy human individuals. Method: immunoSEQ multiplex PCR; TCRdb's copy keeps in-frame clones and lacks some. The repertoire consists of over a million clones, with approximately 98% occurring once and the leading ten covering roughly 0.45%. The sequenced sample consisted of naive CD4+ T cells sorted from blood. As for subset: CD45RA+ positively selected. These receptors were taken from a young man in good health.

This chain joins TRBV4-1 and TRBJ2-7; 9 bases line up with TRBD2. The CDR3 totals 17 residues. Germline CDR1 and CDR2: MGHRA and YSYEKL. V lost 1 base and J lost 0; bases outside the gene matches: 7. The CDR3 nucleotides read TGCGCCAGCAGCCAAGTCACACTAGCGGGTCTCTCCTACGAGCAGTACTTC. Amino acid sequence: CASSQVTLAGLSYEQYF.

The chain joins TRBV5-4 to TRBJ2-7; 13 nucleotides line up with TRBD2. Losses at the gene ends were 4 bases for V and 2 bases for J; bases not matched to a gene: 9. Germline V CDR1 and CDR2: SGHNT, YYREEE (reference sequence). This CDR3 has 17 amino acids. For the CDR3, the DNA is TGTGCCAGCAGCAAGGGACTAGCGGGATTGCCGGCCTACGAGCAGTACTTC. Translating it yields CASSKGLAGLPAYEQYF. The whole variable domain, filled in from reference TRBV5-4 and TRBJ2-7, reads ETGVTQSPTHLIKTRGQQVTLRCSSQSGHNTVSWYQQALGQGPQFIFQYYREEENGRGNFPPRFSGLQFPNYSSELNVNALELDDSALYLCASSKGLAGLPAYEQYFGPGTRLTVT.

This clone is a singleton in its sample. The CDR3, as DNA: TGCAGCGACAGAGGAAGTAGCCAAGAGACCCAGTACTTC. Protein: CSDRGSSQETQYF. The chain uses TRBV29-1 and TRBJ2-5; D is ambiguous. The CDR3 is made up of 13 amino acids. V dropped 7 bases and J dropped 1 base, with 13 bases sitting between them. Germline V gene data show CDR1 as SQVTM and CDR2 as ANQGSEA. The entire variable domain, with the rest obtained from reference TRBV29-1 and TRBJ2-5, is as follows: SAVISQKPSRDICQRGTSLTIQCQVDSQVTMMFWYRQQPGQSLTLIATANQGSEATYESGFVIDKFPISRPNLTFSTLTVSNMSPEDSSIYLCSDRGSSQETQYFGPGTRLLVL.

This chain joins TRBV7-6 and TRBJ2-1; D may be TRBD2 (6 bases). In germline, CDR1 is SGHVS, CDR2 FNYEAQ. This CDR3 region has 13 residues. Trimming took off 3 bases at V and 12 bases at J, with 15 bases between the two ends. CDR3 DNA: TGTGCCAGCAGCTTGGGGCACGGGAGTAGGCAGTTCTTC. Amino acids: CASSLGHGSRQFF. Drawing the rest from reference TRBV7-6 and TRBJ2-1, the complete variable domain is GAGVSQSPRYKVTKRGQDVALRCDPISGHVSLYWYRQALGQGPEFLTYFNYEAQQDKSGLPNDRFSAERPEGSISTLTIQRTEQRDSAMYRCASSLGHGSRQFFGPGTRLTVL.

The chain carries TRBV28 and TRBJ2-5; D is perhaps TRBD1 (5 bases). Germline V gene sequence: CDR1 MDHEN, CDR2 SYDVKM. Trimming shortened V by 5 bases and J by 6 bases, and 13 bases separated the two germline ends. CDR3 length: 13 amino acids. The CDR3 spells CASSPPGLQTQYF. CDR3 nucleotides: TGTGCCAGCAGTCCGCCAGGGTTGCAGACCCAGTACTTC.

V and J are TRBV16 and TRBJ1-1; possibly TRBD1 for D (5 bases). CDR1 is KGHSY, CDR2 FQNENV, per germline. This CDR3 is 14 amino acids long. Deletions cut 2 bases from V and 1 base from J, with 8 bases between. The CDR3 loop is CASSQRQSNTEAFF. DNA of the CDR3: TGTGCCAGCAGCCAAAGACAGTCGAACACTGAAGCTTTCTTT.

The CDR3 DNA reads as TGTGCCAGCTCAGCCGGGACGACCTACAATGAGCAGTTCTTC. As protein: CASSAGTTYNEQFF. The chain is built from TRBV6-1 and TRBJ2-1; D might be TRBD1 or TRBD2, each matching 5 bases. Trimming left V 8 bases short and J 2 bases short, with 13 bases between. The CDR3 runs to 14 residues. CDR1 and CDR2 (germline): MNHNS, SASEGT.

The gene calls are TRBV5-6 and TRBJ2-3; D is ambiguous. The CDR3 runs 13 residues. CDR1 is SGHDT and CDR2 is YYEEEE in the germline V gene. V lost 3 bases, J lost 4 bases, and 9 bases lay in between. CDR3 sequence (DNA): TGTGCCAGCAGCTCCCGGTCCGCAGATACGCAGTATTTT. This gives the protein CASSSRSADTQYF.

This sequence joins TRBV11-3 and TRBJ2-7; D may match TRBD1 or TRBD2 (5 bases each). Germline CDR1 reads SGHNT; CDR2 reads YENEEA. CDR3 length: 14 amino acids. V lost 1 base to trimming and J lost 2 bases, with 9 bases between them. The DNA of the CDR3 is TGTGCCAGCAGCTTAGGGGGGATCCCCTACGAGCAGTACTTC. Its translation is CASSLGGIPYEQYF.

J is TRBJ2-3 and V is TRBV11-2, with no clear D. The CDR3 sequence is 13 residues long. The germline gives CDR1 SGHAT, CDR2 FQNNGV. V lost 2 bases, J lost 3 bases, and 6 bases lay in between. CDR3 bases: TGTGCCAGCAGCTTAAGGGTAACAGATACGCAGTATTTT. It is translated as CASSLRVTDTQYF. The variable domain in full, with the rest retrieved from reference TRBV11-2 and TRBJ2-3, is EAGVAQSPRYKIIEKRQSVAFWCNPISGHATLYWYQQILGQGPKLLIQFQNNGVVDDSQLPKDRFSAERLKGVDSTLKIQPAKLEDSAVYLCASSLRVTDTQYFGPGTRLTVL.

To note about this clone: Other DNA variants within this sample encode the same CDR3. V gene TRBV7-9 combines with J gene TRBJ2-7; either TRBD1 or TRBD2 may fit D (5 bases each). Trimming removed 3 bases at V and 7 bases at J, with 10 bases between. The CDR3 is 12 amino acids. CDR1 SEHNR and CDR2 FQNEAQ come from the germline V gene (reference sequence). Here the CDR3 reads CASSLGPGEQYF. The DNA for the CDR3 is TGTGCCAGCAGCTTGGGGCCGGGAGAGCAGTACTTC.

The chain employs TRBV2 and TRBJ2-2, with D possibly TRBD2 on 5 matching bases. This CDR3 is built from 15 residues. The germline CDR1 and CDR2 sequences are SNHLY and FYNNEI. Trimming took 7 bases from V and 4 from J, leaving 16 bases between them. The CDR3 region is CASTSTVEVTGELFF. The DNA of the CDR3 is TGTGCCAGCACCTCGACCGTGGAGGTCACCGGGGAGCTGTTTTTT. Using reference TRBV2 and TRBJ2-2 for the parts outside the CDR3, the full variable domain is EPEVTQTPSHQVTQMGQEVILRCVPISNHLYFYWYRQILGQKVEFLVSFYNNEISEKSEIFDDQFSVERPDGSNFTLKIRSTKLEDSAMYFCASTSTVEVTGELFFGEGSRLTVL.